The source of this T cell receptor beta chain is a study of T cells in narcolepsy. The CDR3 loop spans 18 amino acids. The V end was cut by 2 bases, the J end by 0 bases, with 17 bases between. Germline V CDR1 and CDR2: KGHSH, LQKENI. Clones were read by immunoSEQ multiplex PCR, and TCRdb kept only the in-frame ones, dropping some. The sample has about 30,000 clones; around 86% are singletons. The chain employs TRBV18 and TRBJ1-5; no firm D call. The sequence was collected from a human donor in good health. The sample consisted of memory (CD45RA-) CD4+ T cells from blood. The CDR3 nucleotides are TGTGCCAGCTCACCAGGTCATCGTTCGGTTGGTAGCAATCAGCCCCAGCATTTT. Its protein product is CASSPGHRSVGSNQPQHF.